This T cell receptor (beta chain) originates from a study of early T cells in non-severe SARS-CoV-2 infection. Study as a whole: Chains from this unsorted whole-blood bulk RNA could not be paired.

Whole-study results and caveats: Anti-spike CD8 specificities were favored by VDJdb matching, whose results missed private and CD4 specificities.

Concerning this clonotype: Its antigen is as yet unknown.

TCRdb processed the 5' RACE reads anew with MiXCR; each CDR3 protein has one entry. The table includes about 77,000 distinct CDR3 sequences, less than 20% detected once. The germline V gene encodes CDR1 SQVTM and CDR2 ANQGSEA. V lost 6 bases to trimming and J lost 5 bases, with 19 bases between them. The CDR3 extends over 14 amino acids. This TCR came from an adult who was a healthcare worker with PCR-confirmed SARS-CoV-2 infection or an uninfected control (not recorded which). Material: whole blood. The chain combines TRBV29-1 with TRBJ2-5; D may be TRBD1 (6 bases). The CDR3 protein is CSVPGQGTWETQYF. As DNA, the CDR3 is TGCAGCGTACCGGGACAAGGGACCTGGGAGACCCAGTACTTC.